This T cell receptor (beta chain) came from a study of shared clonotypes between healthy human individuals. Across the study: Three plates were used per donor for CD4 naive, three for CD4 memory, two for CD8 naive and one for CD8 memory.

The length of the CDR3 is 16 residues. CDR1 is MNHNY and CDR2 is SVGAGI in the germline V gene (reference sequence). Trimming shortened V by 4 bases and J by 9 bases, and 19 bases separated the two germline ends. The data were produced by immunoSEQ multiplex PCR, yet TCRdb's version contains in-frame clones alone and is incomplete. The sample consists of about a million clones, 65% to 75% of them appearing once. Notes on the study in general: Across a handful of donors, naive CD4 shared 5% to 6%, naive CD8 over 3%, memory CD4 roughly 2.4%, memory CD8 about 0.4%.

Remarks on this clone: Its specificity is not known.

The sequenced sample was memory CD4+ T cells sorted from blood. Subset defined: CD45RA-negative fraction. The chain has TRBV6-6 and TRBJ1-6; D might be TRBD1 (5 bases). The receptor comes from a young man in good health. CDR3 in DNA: TGTGCCAGCAGTTTTGCCATATTAAGGGGCGGTTCACCCCTCCACTTT. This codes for CASSFAILRGGSPLHF.